This TCR beta chain stems from a study of T cell responses to AZD1222 COVID-19 vaccine. Study-wide findings and caveats: Clonal diversity was possibly underestimated, and the donors were mostly white British, with more females.

The method was immunoSEQ multiplex PCR; TCRdb's version includes in-frame clones alone and lacks a portion of them. Among approximately 190,000 clones listed, 90% to 95% were seen once. About this clone itself: Its specificity is not known.

Second doses that came at about 4 or about 12 weeks were put together. The sequencing used peripheral blood, collected 28 days after the second AZD1222 dose. This sequence was found in an adult who received the AZD1222 COVID-19 vaccine.

The CDR3 sequence is CASRQDGTGFFYEQYF. In nucleotides, the CDR3 is TGTGCCAGCAGACAAGACGGGACAGGATTCTTCTACGAGCAGTACTTC. V usage is TRBV28 and J usage is TRBJ2-7; 8 positions agree with TRBD1. V gave up 6 bases and J gave up 3 bases; unmatched junction bases: 13. The CDR3 consists of 16 residues. Per germline, CDR1 MDHEN and CDR2 SYDVKM. Variable domain in full (rest from reference TRBV28 and TRBJ2-7): DVKVTQSSRYLVKRTGEKVFLECVQDMDHENMFWYRQDPGLGLRLIYFSYDVKMKEKGDIPEGYSVSREKKERFSLILESASTNQTSMYLCASRQDGTGFFYEQYFGPGTRLTVT.